The present TCR beta chain was sequenced within a study of Ad26.COV2.S vaccination and SARS-CoV-2 variants (dated by TCRdb to the early 2020s). Broadly, across the study: Vaccine-arm donors were drawn from COV1001, a multicentre, randomized, double-blind, placebo-controlled phase I-IIa trial of Ad26.COV2.S in healthy adults. The TCR-sequenced set comprised approximately 32 samples: approximately 19 Ad26.COV2.S vaccine recipients, 5 placebo recipients and 8 SARS-CoV-2 convalescent individuals. Sequencing of the TCRbeta repertoire served to evaluate the specificity and breadth of SARS-CoV-2-reactive T cell receptors following Ad26.COV2.S vaccination. Throughout the experiments and outcome assessment, investigators stayed blinded to trial group allocation. Ad26.COV2.S was given intramuscularly at 5x10^10 or 1x10^11 viral particles, as a single shot or as two shots 56 days apart. Participants in the trial were split at random into five groups of five each, receiving low-dose or high-dose Ad26.COV2.S once or twice, or else placebo on both occasions. Summary of the overall study and its limitations: The authors noted that total T cell responses may have been underestimated by the TCR breadth and depth analyses. After vaccination, spike-specific CD8+ and CD4+ T cell responses were reported to show substantial breadth. Ad26.COV2.S recipients had higher spike-specific TCR breadth than placebo recipients (P = 0.0014). Comparing responses between vaccine doses or regimens was not something the study was powered to do. Vaccine and placebo recipients had comparable non-spike TCR breadth, which fits with the vaccine containing only spike.

The sample's treatment or condition label is to be understood as: roughly 20 received Ad26.COV2.S at low or high dose, single or two shots; about 5 received placebo; per-sample allocation not given. Repertoires of vaccine and placebo recipients were sequenced from samples taken on day 63 after the first injection. Between 29 July and 7 August 2020, Cohort 1b enrolled around 25 adults aged 18-55 years at one site in Boston, USA. As a vaccine, Ad26.COV2.S was a replication-incompetent adenovirus type 26 vector that expressed a prefusion-stabilized SARS-CoV-2 spike protein derived from the original Wuhan strain. For this chain, trimming is 6 bases at the V end and 10 bases at the J end, and the number of junction bases without a gene match is 8. Reading from cysteine to phenylalanine, the CDR3 counts 13 amino acids. Kept here is only the CDR3 DNA, which spans 39 bases and is read in frame from base 1. Per the germline V gene, MDHEN is the CDR1 and SYDVKM is the CDR2.

Only one count was recorded for this clone. The clone's antigen remains unknown. There are no base qualities to consult, and no much larger clone falls within one base. The immunoSEQ Assay was the method used to sequence TCRbeta CDR3 regions. After extraction, genomic DNA underwent amplification by bias-controlled multiplex PCR, followed by high-throughput sequencing. Under the source paper's analysis protocol: To quantify the absolute abundance of every unique TCRbeta CDR3 region, sequences were collapsed and filtered. T cell fraction was estimated by normalization of TCRbeta template counts to usable DNA, with usable DNA being measured through amplification of reference genes present in all nucleated cells. Repertoire TCRs were annotated as SARS-CoV-2-specific by exact matching of V gene, CDR3 amino acid sequence and J gene to a known reactive TCR set. The reference SARS-CoV-2 TCR set was derived from MIRA and filtered for enrichment in COVID-19-positive ImmuneCODE repertoires, a step that removed public or cross-reactive TCRs. Using the MIRA antigens, annotated TCRs were further analysed by specific ORF or by position within an ORF. Breadth was defined as annotated unique rearrangements over total unique productive rearrangements; depth was the summed frequency of those rearrangements. Group comparisons of TCR breadth used two-sided Wilcoxon rank-sum tests. TCRdb limited this immuneACCESS table to in-frame rearrangements with V and J called. A share of clones is missing; checked studies link under half to unresolved V genes, and the rest is unexplained. V and J calls and clone size come straight from that table; D and trimming were deduced from the DNA. In all, the sample holds around 500,000 clones, and 70% to 90% of those were seen once. Around 1.8% of the sample goes to the ten largest clones.

This TCR derives from a person aged 18 to 59 who received the Ad26.COV2.S COVID-19 vaccine or a placebo. Sequenced here: peripheral blood, sampled in a trial of Ad26.COV2.S vaccine versus placebo. Recombination joined TRBV28 with TRBJ2-1; the central 8 bases match TRBD2. The CDR3 corresponds to CASSPGLADEQFF. The nucleotides are TGTGCCAGCAGCCCCGGACTAGCAGACGAGCAGTTCTTC. This CDR3, with the reference TRBV28 and TRBJ2-1 proteins standing in past its ends, gives the full variable domain DVKVTQSSRYLVKRTGEKVFLECVQDMDHENMFWYRQDPGLGLRLIYFSYDVKMKEKGDIPEGYSVSREKKERFSLILESASTNQTSMYLCASSPGLADEQFFGPGTRLTVL.